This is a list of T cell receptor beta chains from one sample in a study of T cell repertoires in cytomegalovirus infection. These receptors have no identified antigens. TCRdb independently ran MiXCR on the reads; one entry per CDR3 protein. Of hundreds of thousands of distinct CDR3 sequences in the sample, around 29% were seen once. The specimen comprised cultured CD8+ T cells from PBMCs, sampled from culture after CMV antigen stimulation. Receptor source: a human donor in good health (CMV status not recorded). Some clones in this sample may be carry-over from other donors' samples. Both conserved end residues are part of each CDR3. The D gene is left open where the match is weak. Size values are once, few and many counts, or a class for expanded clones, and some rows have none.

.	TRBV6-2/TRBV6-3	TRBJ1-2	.	CASSYPQPRHYGYTF	TGTGCCAGCAGTTACCCACAACCCAGGCACTATGGCTACACCTTC
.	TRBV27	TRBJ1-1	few	CASSIQGRTEAFF	TGTGCCAGCAGTATACAGGGTCGAACTGAAGCTTTCTTT
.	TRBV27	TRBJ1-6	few	CASSLRHPDSPLHF	TGTGCCAGCAGTTTAAGGCATCCAGATTCACCCCTCCACTTT
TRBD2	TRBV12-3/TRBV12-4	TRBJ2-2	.	CASSFGTKRGGPFTNTGELFF	TGTGCCAGCAGTTTTGGAACCAAGCGGGGGGGGCCATTCACCAACACCGGGGAGCTGTTTTTT
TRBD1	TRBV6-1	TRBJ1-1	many	CASSRSGQGNTEAFF	TGTGCCAGCAGTCGCTCGGGACAGGGAAACACTGAAGCTTTCTTT
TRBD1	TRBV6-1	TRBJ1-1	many	CASSEPRGTTEAFF	TGTGCCAGCAGTGAACCCAGGGGGACCACTGAAGCTTTCTTT
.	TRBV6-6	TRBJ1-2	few	CASVQDRTDYGYTF	TGTGCCAGCGTCCAGGACCGGACCGACTATGGCTACACCTTC
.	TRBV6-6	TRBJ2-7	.	CASSYGGGAKYEQYF	TGTGCCAGCAGTTACGGGGGGGGCGCTAAGTACGAGCAGTACTTC
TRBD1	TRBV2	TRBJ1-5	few	CASSDVSDREDQPQHF	TGTGCCAGCAGTGATGTCTCGGACAGGGAGGATCAGCCCCAGCATTTT
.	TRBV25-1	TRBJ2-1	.	CASSGRSSLYNEQFF	TGTGCCAGCAGTGGACGCAGTTCCTTATACAATGAGCAGTTCTTC
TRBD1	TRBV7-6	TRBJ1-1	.	CASSSPRSSVSGQGLNTEAFF	TGTGCCAGCAGCTCCCCGCGGAGCAGCGTCTCGGGACAGGGTTTGAACACTGAAGCTTTCTTT
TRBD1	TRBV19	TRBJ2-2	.	CASSHSGGNTGELFF	TGTGCCAGTAGTCACTCAGGGGGGAACACCGGGGAGCTGTTTTTT
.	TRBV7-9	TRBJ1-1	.	CASSLDRAWAFF	TGTGCCAGCAGCTTAGACCGGGCTTGGGCTTTCTTT
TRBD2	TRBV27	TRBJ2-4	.	CASSLWAGGSNIQYF	TGTGCCAGCAGTTTATGGGCGGGGGGGTCAAACATTCAGTACTTC
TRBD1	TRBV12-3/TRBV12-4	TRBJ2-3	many	CASSLSSGQLTDTQYF	TGTGCCAGCAGTTTATCATCGGGACAGCTCACAGATACGCAGTATTTT
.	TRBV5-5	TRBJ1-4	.	CASSSTDVGEKLFF	TGTGCCAGCAGCTCGACCGATGTCGGGGAAAAACTGTTTTTT
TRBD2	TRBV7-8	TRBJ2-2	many	CASKKRRGTSGGEVELFF	TGTGCCAGCAAGAAGAGGCGCGGGACTAGCGGGGGGGAGGTGGAGCTGTTTTTT
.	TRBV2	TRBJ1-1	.	CASTGAGLNTEAFF	TGTGCCAGCACCGGGGCAGGCTTGAACACTGAAGCTTTCTTT
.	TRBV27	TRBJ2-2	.	CASTNPRDTGELFF	TGTGCCAGCACAAATCCCCGGGACACCGGGGAGCTGTTTTTT
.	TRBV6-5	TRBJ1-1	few	CASSYHRVGETEAFF	TGTGCCAGCAGTTACCACCGCGTGGGAGAAACTGAAGCTTTCTTT
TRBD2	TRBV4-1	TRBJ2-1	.	CASSQYFAGGAANEQFF	TGCGCCAGCAGCCAGTATTTTGCGGGGGGGGCAGCCAATGAGCAGTTCTTC
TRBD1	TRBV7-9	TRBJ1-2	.	CASDRELDGYTF	TGTGCCAGCGACAGGGAACTAGATGGCTACACCTTC
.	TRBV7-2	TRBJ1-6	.	CASSLETGPLNSPLHF	TGTGCCAGCAGCTTAGAAACGGGACCGCTCAATTCACCCCTCCACTTT
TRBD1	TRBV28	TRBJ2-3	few	CASSLQGAFGTDTQYF	TGTGCCAGCAGCTTACAGGGGGCGTTTGGCACAGATACGCAGTATTTT
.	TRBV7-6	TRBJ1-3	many	CASSPGQIRTIYF	TGTGCCAGCAGCCCAGGACAAATCCGGACCATATATTTT
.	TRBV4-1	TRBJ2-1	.	CASGRVDEQFF	TGTGCCAGCGGTCGGGTCGATGAGCAGTTCTTC
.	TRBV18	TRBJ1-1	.	CASSPRWGATFF	TGTGCCAGCTCACCACGGTGGGGGGCAACTTTCTTT
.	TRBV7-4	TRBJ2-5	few	CASSIRTLGETQYF	TGTGCCAGCAGCATAAGGACCTTGGGAGAGACCCAGTACTTC
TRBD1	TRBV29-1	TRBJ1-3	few	CSVELWDSRDSGNTIYF	TGCAGCGTTGAGCTTTGGGACAGCCGCGACTCTGGAAACACCATATATTTT
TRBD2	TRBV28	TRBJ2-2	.	CASSLWGTSGGSNTGELFF	TGTGCCAGCAGTTTATGGGGGACTAGCGGGGGGTCGAACACCGGGGAGCTGTTTTTT
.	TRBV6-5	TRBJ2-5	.	CASSYSGGSAQETQYF	TGTGCCAGCAGTTACTCCGGGGGATCGGCCCAAGAGACCCAGTACTTC
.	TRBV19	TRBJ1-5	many	CASSTPTDQPQHF	TGTGCCAGTAGTACCCCCACAGACCAGCCCCAGCATTTT
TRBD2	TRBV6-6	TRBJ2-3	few	CAVRLAGADTDTQYF	TGTGCGGTCCGGCTAGCGGGGGCCGACACAGATACGCAGTATTTT
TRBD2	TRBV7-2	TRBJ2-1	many	CASSSGTSFNEQFF	TGTGCCAGCAGCTCAGGGACTAGTTTTAATGAGCAGTTCTTC
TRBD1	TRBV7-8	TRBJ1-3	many	CASSTPRDRAPSGNTIYF	TGTGCCAGCAGCACTCCCCGGGACAGGGCTCCCTCTGGAAACACCATATATTTT
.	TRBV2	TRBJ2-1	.	CASSVYRGGYNEQFF	TGTGCCAGCAGTGTGTACAGGGGGGGGTACAATGAGCAGTTCTTC
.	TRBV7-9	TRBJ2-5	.	CASGSKWGLGEETQYF	TGTGCCAGCGGGTCCAAGTGGGGCCTGGGAGAAGAGACCCAGTACTTC
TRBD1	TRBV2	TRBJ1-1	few	CASSAFQGASTEAFF	TGTGCCAGCAGTGCCTTCCAGGGGGCGAGCACTGAAGCTTTCTTT
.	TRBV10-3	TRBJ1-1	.	CATIPAFF	TGTGCCACCATACCGGCTTTCTTT
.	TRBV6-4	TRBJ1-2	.	CASSDHYGYTF	TGTGCCAGCAGTGACCACTATGGCTACACCTTC
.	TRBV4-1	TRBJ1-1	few	CASSQTRATEAFF	TGCGCCAGCAGCCAAACCAGGGCCACTGAAGCTTTCTTT